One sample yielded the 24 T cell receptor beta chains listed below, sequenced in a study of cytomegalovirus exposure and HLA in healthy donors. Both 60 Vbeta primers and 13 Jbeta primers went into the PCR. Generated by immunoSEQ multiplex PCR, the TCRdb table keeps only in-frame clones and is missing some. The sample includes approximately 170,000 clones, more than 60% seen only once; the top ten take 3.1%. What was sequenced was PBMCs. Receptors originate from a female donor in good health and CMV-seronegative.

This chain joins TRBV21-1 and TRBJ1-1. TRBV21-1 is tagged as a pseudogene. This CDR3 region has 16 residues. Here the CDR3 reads CASSNERRGENGRAFF. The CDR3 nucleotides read TGTGCCAGCAGCAATGAGAGGAGGGGTGAAAACGGGAGGGCTTTCTTT.

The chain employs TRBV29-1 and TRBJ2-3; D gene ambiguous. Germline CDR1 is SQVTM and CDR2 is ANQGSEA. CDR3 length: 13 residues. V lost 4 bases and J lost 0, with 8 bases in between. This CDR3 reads CSVGADSTDTQYF. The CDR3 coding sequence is TGCAGCGTTGGGGCTGACAGCACAGATACGCAGTATTTT.

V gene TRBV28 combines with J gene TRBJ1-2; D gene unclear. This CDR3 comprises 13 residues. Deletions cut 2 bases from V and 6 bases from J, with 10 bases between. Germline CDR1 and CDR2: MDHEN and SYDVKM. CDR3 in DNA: TGTGCCAGCAGTTTACTGGCAGGTAATGGCTACACCTTC. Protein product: CASSLLAGNGYTF.

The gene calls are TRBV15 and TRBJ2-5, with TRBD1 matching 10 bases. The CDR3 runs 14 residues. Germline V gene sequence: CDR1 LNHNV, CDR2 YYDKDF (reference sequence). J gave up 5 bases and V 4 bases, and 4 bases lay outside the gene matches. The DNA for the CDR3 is TGTGCCACCAGCATTGACAGGGGGCGGGAGACCCAGTACTTC. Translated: CATSIDRGRETQYF.

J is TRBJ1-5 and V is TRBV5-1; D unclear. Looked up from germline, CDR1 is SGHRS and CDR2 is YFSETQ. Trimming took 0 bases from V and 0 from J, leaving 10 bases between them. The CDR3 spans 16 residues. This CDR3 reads CASSLGPYYSNQPQHF. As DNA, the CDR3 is TGCGCCAGCAGCTTGGGGCCCTACTATAGCAATCAGCCCCAGCATTTT.

Here the CDR3 reads CASSLPTGVYGYTF. The CDR3 region has the DNA TGTGCCAGCAGCTTACCAACAGGGGTCTATGGCTACACCTTC. The V call is TRBV7-2, the J call TRBJ1-2; TRBD1 matches 7 bases. The CDR3 is made up of 14 amino acids. After removal of 2 bases from V and 4 bases from J, the junction contained 4 bases not matched to a gene. CDR1 is SGHTA, CDR2 FQGNSA, per germline. Full variable domain (outside the CDR3, taken from reference TRBV7-2 and TRBJ1-2): GAGVSQSPSNKVTEKGKDVELRCDPISGHTALYWYRQSLGQGLEFLIYFQGNSAPDKSGLPSDRFSAERTGGSVSTLTIQRTQQEDSAVYLCASSLPTGVYGYTFGSGTRLTVV.

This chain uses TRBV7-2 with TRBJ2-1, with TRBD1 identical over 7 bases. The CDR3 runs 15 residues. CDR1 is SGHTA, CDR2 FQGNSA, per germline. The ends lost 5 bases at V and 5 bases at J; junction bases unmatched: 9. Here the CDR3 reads CASSPDRVSHNEQFF. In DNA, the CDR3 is TGTGCCAGCAGCCCAGACAGGGTTTCCCACAATGAGCAGTTCTTC.

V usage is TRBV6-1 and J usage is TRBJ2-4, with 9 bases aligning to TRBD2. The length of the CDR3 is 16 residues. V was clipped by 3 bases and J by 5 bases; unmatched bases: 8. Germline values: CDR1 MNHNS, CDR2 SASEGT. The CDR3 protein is CASSEGGRGLENIQYF. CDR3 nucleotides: TGTGCCAGCAGTGAGGGCGGGAGGGGATTGGAAAACATTCAGTACTTC.

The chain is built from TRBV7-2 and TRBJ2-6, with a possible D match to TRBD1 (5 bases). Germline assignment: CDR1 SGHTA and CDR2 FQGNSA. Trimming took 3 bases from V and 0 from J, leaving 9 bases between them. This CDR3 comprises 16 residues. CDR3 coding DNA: TGTGCCAGCAGCTTGGGGCGGTACTCTGGGGCCAACGTCCTGACTTTC. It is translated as CASSLGRYSGANVLTF.

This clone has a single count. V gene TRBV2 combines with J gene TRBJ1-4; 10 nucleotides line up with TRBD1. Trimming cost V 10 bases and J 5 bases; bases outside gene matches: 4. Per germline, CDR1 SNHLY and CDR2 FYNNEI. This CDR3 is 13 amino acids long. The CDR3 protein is CATRTGGNEKLFF. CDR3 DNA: TGTGCCACTCGGACAGGGGGAAATGAAAAACTGTTTTTT.

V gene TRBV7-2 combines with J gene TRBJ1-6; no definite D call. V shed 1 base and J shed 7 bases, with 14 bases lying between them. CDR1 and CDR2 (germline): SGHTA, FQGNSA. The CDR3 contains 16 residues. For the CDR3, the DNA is TGTGCCAGCAGCTTAGGTACGGGAGTTCGGAATTCACCCCTCCACTTT. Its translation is CASSLGTGVRNSPLHF.

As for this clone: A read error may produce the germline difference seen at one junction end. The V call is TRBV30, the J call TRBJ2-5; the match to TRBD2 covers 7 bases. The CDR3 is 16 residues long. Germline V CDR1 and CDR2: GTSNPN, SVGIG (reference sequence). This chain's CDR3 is CAWGVLWRERAETQYF. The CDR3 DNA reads TGTGCCTGGGGTGTACTGTGGCGGGAGAGGGCAGAGACCCAGTACTTC.

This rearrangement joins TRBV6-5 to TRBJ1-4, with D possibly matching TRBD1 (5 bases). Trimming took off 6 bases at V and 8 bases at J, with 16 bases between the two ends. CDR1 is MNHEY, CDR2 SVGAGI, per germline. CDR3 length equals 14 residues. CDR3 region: CASSPPGDREKLFF. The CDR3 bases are TGTGCCAGCAGCCCCCCGGGGGATCGGGAAAAACTGTTTTTT.

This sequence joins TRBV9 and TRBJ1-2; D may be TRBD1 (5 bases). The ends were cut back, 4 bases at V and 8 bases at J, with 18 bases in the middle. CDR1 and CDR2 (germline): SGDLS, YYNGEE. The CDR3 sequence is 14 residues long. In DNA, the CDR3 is TGTGCCAGCAGCATCCGGCCGGGGGAGGTCGGCTACACCTTC. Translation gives CASSIRPGEVGYTF.

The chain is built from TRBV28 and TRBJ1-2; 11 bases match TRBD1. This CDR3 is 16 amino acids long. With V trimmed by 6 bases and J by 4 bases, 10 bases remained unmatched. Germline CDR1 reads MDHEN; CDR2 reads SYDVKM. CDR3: CASRARDRGYGYGYTF. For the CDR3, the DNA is TGTGCCAGCAGAGCCCGGGACAGGGGGTATGGCTATGGCTACACCTTC.

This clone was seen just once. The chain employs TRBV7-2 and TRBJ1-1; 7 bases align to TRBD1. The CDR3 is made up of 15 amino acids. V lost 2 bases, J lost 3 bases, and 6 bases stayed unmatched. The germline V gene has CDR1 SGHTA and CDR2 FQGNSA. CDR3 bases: TGTGCCAGCAGCTTAACTAGGGGGCCGGACACTGAAGCTTTCTTT. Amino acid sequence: CASSLTRGPDTEAFF. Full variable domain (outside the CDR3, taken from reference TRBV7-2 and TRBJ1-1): GAGVSQSPSNKVTEKGKDVELRCDPISGHTALYWYRQSLGQGLEFLIYFQGNSAPDKSGLPSDRFSAERTGGSVSTLTIQRTQQEDSAVYLCASSLTRGPDTEAFFGQGTRLTVV.

The CDR3 reads CASSSGTGRADTQYF. Written as DNA, the CDR3 is TGTGCCAGCAGCTCCGGGACAGGGAGGGCAGATACGCAGTATTTT. The chain employs TRBV5-6 and TRBJ2-3, with 9 bases matching TRBD1. Per germline, CDR1 SGHDT and CDR2 YYEEEE. This CDR3 comprises 15 residues. Trimming took 3 bases from V and 4 from J; bases not matched to a gene: 6.

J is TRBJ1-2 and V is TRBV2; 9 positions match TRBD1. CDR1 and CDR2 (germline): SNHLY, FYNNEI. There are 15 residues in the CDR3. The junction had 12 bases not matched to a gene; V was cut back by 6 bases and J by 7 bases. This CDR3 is CASRVPTGGLGGYTF. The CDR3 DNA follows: TGTGCCAGCAGAGTGCCGACAGGGGGATTGGGTGGCTACACCTTC.

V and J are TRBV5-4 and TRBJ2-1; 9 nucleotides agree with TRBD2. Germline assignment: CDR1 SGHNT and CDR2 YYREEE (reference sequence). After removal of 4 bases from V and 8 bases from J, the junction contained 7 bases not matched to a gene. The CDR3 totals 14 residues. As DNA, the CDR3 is TGTGCCAGCAGCCCGGCGGGGGGGCTGGATGAGCAGTTCTTC. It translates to CASSPAGGLDEQFF.

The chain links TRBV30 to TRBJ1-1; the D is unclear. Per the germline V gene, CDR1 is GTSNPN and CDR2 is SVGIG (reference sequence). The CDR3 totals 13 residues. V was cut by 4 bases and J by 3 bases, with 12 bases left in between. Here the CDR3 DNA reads TGTGCCTGGACTGCAAGCCGGGACACTGAAGCTTTCTTT. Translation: CAWTASRDTEAFF.

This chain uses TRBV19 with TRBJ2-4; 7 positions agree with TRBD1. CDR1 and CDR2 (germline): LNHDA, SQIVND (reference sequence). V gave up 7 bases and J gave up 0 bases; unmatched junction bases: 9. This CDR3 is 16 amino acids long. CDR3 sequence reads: CASTPGQPVAKNIQYF. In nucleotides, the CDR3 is TGTGCCAGTACTCCGGGACAGCCAGTAGCCAAAAACATTCAGTACTTC.

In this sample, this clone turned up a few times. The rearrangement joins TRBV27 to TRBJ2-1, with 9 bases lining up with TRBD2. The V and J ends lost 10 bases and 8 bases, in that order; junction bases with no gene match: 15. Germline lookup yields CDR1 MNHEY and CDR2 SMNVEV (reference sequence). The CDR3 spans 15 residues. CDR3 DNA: TGTGCCACCAAAATAGCGGGGGTTTTTTTGGATGAGCAGTTCTTC. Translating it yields CATKIAGVFLDEQFF.

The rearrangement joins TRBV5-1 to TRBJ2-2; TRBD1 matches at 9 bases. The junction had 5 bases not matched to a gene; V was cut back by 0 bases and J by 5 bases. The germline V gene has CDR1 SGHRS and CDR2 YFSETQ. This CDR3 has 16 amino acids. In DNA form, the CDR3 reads TGCGCCAGCAGCTTGGAGGGGACAGGGTGGACCGGGGAGCTGTTTTTT. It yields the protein CASSLEGTGWTGELFF. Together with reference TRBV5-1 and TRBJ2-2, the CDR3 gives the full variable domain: KAGVTQTPRYLIKTRGQQVTLSCSPISGHRSVSWYQQTPGQGLQFLFEYFSETQRNKGNFPGRFSGRQFSNSRSEMNVSTLELGDSALYLCASSLEGTGWTGELFFGEGSRLTVL.

This chain's CDR3 is CASSLDPGQFYEQYF. The CDR3 nucleotides are TGTGCCAGCAGCTTAGATCCCGGACAGTTCTACGAGCAGTACTTC. The chain couples TRBV7-2 to TRBJ2-7, with D possibly TRBD1 on 6 matching bases. With 1 base removed from V and 3 bases from J, the gap between germline ends came to 13 bases. CDR1 and CDR2 from the germline V gene are SGHTA and FQGNSA. This CDR3 is built from 15 residues.